These 6 T cell receptor beta chains came from one sample sequenced in a study of identical twins. Each CDR3 protein is one row after TCRdb ran MiXCR on the 5' RACE reads. The table lists over 200,000 distinct CDR3 sequences, roughly 10% of them singletons. Sequenced input: memory (CD45RO+) T cells sorted from blood. These receptors were collected from a woman aged 18-29 years in good health.

This chain joins TRBV18 and TRBJ1-5; D is perhaps TRBD1 (5 bases). The ends were cut back, 8 bases at V and 7 bases at J, with 21 bases in the middle. The CDR3 consists of 15 residues. From germline, CDR1 is KGHSH and CDR2 LQKENI. The CDR3 DNA is TGTGCCAGCACTACCACGGGGGGACGAGGGCAGCCCCAGCATTTT. Encoded protein: CASTTTGGRGQPQHF. Full variable domain (outside the CDR3, taken from reference TRBV18 and TRBJ1-5): NAGVMQNPRHLVRRRGQEARLRCSPMKGHSHVYWYRQLPEEGLKFMVYLQKENIIDESGMPKERFSAEFPKEGPSILRIQQVVRGDSAAYFCASTTTGGRGQPQHFGDGTRLSIL.

At least ten counts were recorded for this clonotype. The J gene is TRBJ2-6, the V gene TRBV7-9; D is uncertain. Germline assignment: CDR1 SEHNR and CDR2 FQNEAQ (reference sequence). The CDR3 loop spans 15 amino acids. Trimming took off 1 base at V and 4 bases at J, with 8 bases between the two ends. The CDR3 spells CASSLVGSGANVLTF. The CDR3 nucleotides read TGTGCCAGCAGCTTAGTCGGAAGCGGGGCCAACGTCCTGACTTTC.

Notes on this clonotype: The junction differs from germline at one of its ends, possibly a read error. The gene calls are TRBV10-3 and TRBJ1-1, with no clear D. The CDR3 sequence is 13 residues long. The V gene's germline CDR1 is ENHRY and CDR2 SYGVKD. DNA for the CDR3: TGTGCCATCGGTGAGCAAATGGGCGCTGAAGCTTTCTTT. This translates into CAIGEQMGAEAFF.

V gene TRBV7-9 combines with J gene TRBJ2-3; D may correspond to TRBD1 or TRBD2 (5 bases each). The CDR3 extends over 15 amino acids. V was clipped by 1 base and J by 3 bases, with 11 bases between them. Germline loops: CDR1 SEHNR, CDR2 FQNEAQ (reference sequence). In DNA, the CDR3 is TGTGCCAGCAGCTTAGGGGGGAGTCTGACAGATACGCAGTATTTT. Translated: CASSLGGSLTDTQYF.

This clonotype was seen a few times. For the CDR3, the DNA is TGTGCCAGCAGCTTAGTCGGGCTAAGTGGCTACACCTTC. Its translation is CASSLVGLSGYTF. V and J are TRBV7-9 and TRBJ1-2; no reliable D call. CDR3 length equals 13 residues. Trimming left V 1 base short and J 7 bases short, with 10 bases between. CDR1 and CDR2 (germline): SEHNR, FQNEAQ (reference sequence).

The V gene is TRBV7-2, the J gene TRBJ1-1; 9 bases fit TRBD1. Germline V gene lookup returns CDR1 SGHTA and CDR2 FQGNSA. The V gene end was trimmed by 2 bases and the J gene end by 9 bases; junction bases not matched to a gene: 10. CDR3 length equals 15 residues. The CDR3 DNA follows: TGTGCCAGCAGCTTAAGGGGGGGACAGGGTTTGCAAGCTTTCTTT. Amino acid sequence: CASSLRGGQGLQAFF.